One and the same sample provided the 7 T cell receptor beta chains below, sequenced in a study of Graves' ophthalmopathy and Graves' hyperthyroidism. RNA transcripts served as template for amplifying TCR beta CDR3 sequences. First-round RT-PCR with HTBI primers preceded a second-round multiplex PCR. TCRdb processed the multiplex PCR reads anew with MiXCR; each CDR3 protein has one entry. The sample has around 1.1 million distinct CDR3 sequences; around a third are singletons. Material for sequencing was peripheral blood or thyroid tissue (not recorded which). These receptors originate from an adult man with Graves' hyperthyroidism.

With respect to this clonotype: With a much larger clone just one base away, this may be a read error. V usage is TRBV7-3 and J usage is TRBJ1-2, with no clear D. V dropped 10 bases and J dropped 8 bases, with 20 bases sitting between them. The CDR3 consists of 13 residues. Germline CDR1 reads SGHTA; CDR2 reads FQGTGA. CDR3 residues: CANSPGMNNGYTF. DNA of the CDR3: TGTGCCAACAGTCCCGGGATGAATAACGGCTACACCTTC.

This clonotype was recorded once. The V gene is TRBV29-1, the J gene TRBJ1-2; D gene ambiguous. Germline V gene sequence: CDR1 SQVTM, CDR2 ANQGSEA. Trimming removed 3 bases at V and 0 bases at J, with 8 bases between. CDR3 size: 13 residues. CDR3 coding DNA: TGCAGCGTTGAGCCTGCAGCTAACTATGGCTACACCTTC. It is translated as CSVEPAANYGYTF.

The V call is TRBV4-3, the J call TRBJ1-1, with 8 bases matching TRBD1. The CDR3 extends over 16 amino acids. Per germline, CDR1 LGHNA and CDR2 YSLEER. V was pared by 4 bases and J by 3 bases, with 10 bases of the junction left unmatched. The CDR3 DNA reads TGCGCCAGCAGCCCGACCCTCCAGGGGGCGGACACTGAAGCTTTCTTT. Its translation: CASSPTLQGADTEAFF.

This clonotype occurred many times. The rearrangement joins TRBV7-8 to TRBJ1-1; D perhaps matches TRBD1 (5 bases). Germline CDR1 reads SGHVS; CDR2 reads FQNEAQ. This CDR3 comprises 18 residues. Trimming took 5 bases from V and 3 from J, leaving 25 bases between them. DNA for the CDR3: TGTGCCAGCAGCCCACAACGGGGGATTGTCGGCTCGGACACTGAAGCTTTCTTT. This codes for CASSPQRGIVGSDTEAFF.

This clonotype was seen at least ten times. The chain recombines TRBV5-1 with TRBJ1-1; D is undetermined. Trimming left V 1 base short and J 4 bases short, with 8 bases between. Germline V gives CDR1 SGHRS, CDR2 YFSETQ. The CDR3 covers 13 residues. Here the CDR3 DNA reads TGCGCCAGCAGCTTGACGGCAGCCACTGAAGCTTTCTTT. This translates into CASSLTAATEAFF.

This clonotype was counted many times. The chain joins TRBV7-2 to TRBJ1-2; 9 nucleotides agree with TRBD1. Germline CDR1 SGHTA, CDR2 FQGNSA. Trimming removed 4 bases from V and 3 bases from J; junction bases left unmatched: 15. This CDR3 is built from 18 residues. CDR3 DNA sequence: TGTGCCAGCAGCTCACCCAAAGATGACAGGGGGGGGGACTATGGCTACACCTTC. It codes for CASSSPKDDRGGDYGYTF.

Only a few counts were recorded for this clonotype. In nucleotides, the CDR3 is TGTGCTAGTGCCTATGACCGGGGGCGCTCCTATGGCTACACCTTC. It translates to CASAYDRGRSYGYTF. The rearrangement uses TRBV12-5 and TRBJ1-2; D possibly corresponds to TRBD1 (6 bases). The CDR3 runs 15 residues. Trimming shortened V by 7 bases and J by 4 bases, and 19 bases separated the two germline ends. CDR1 is LGHNT and CDR2 is FRNRAP in the germline V gene.